This T cell receptor beta chain is from a study of blood T cell repertoires in COVID-19. Turning to the study itself: Spain, Italy and the United States supplied samples that represented acute and convalescent COVID-19. The cDNA or gDNA used as material had been derived from T cells, B-cell-depleted T cells, or PBMCs.

Sequencing used immunoSEQ multiplex PCR; TCRdb keeps in-frame clones, though not all of them. The repertoire holds 50,000 to 60,000 clones, with 90% as singletons. This clone was seen a single time. The sequenced material came from peripheral blood. The sequence was obtained from a woman of 80 years or more with acute or convalescent COVID-19.

CDR3 DNA: TGCGCCAGCAGCCTAGCGGGAGGGCGACTGGGACAAGAGACCCAGTACTTC. It translates to CASSLAGGRLGQETQYF. This chain connects TRBV5-1 to TRBJ2-5; 12 bases agree with TRBD2. With V trimmed by 4 bases and J by 2 bases, 9 bases remained unmatched. CDR1 and CDR2 (germline): SGHRS, YFSETQ. This CDR3 comprises 17 residues.